This T cell receptor beta chain was captured in a study of cytotoxic CD8 clonotypes in ibrutinib-treated CLL. Study findings and constraints: On treatment, the uncommon public clonotypes contracted or remained stable. For progressing versus sustained-remission patients, sampling times were not the same. Clonality increased with ibrutinib response but returned toward baseline at progression. Clonality correlated strongly with circulating CD8+ T cells and exceeded age-matched healthy donors at baseline.

Of note for this clone: The target antigen is unknown.

Sequenced by immunoSEQ multiplex PCR; TCRdb stores in-frame clones only, minus some. The data hold 150,000 to 200,000 clones, with over 75% observed a single time. The V segment lost 0 bases and the J segment 6 bases; nucleotides outside the gene matches: 17. Germline-derived CDR1 and CDR2 are SGHTA and FQGTGA. The CDR3 consists of 19 residues. This material consisted of PBMCs, taken at disease progression, from a patient treated with ibrutinib. The sequence derives from a human donor with chronic lymphocytic leukemia. The rearrangement uses TRBV7-3 and TRBJ2-3, with TRBD2 matching 8 bases. Here the CDR3 DNA reads TGTGCCAGCAGCTTAACTAGCGGGATTTACGGTACGGGTGACGATACGCAGTATTTT. Translated, it gives CASSLTSGIYGTGDDTQYF.